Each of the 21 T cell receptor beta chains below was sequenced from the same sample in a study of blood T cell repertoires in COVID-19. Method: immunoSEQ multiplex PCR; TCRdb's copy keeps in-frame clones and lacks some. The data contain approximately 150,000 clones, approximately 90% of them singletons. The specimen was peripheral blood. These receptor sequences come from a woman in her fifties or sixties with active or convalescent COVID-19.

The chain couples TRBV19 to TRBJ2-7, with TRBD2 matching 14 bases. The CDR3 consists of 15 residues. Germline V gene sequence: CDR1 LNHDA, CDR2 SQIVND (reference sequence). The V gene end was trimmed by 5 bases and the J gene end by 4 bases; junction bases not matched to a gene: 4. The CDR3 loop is CASSPGTSGGYEQYF. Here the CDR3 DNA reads TGTGCCAGTAGTCCGGGGACTAGCGGGGGTTACGAGCAGTACTTC.

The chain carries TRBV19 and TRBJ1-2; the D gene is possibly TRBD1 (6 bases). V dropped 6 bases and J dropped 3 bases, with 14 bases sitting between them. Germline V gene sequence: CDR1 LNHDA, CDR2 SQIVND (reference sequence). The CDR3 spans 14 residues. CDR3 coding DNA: TGTGCCAGTAGCTGGACAGCCCTCGACTATGGCTACACCTTC. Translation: CASSWTALDYGYTF.

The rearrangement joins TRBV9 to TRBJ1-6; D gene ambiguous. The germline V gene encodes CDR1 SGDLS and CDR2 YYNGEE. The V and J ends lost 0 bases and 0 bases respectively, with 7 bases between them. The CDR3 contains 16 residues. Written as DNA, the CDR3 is TGTGCCAGCAGCGTAGGTACAGACTCCTATAATTCACCCCTCCACTTT. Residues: CASSVGTDSYNSPLHF.

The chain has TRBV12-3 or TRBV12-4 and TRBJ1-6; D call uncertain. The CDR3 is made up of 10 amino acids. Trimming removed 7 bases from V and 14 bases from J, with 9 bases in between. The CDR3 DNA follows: TGTGCCAGCAATAGTACGGCCCTCCACTTT. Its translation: CASNSTALHF.

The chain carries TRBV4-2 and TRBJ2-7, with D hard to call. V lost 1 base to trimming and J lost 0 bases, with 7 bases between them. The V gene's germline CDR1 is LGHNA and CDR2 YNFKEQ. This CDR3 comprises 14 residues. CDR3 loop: CASSQGVYSYEQYF. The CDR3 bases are TGTGCCAGCAGCCAAGGAGTCTACTCCTACGAGCAGTACTTC.

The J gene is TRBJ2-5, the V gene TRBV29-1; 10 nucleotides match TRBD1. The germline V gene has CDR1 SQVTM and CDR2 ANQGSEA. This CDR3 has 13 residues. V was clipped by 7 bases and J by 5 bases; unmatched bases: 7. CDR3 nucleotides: TGCAGCGCCGGGGGACAGGGGTGGGAGACCCAGTACTTC. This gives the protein CSAGGQGWETQYF.

The CDR3 loop is CASSLERPGTGDEKLFF. Here the CDR3 DNA reads TGTGCCAGCAGCTTAGAGAGGCCCGGGACAGGGGATGAAAAACTGTTTTTT. The chain carries TRBV7-2 and TRBJ1-4, with 10 bases matching TRBD1. The CDR3 extends over 17 amino acids. J was trimmed by 6 bases and V by 1 base; bases with no gene match: 8. Germline values: CDR1 SGHTA, CDR2 FQGNSA.

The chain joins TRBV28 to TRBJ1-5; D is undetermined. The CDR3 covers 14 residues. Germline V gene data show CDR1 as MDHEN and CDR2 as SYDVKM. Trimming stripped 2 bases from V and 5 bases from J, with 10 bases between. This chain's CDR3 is CASSLMAAHQPQHF. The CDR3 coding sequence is TGTGCCAGCAGTTTAATGGCGGCACATCAGCCCCAGCATTTT.

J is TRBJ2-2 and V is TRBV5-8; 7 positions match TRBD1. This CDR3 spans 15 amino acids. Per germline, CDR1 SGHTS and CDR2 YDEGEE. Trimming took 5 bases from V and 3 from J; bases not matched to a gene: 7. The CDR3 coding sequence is TGTGCCAGCAGTCTTCCGACAGGGTACACCGGGGAGCTGTTTTTT. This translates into CASSLPTGYTGELFF. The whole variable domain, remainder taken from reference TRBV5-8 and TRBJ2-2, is EAGVTQSPTHLIKTRGQQATLRCSPISGHTSVYWYQQALGLGLQFLLWYDEGEERNRGNFPPRFSGRQFPNYSSELNVNALELEDSALYLCASSLPTGYTGELFFGEGSRLTVL.

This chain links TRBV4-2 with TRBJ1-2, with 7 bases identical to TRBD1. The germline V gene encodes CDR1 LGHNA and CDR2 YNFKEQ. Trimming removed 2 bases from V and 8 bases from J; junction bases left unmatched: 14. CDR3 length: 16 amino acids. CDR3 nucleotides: TGTGCCAGCAGCCAATTCGCTGACAGGGTTCAGGGGGGCTACACCTTC. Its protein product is CASSQFADRVQGGYTF.

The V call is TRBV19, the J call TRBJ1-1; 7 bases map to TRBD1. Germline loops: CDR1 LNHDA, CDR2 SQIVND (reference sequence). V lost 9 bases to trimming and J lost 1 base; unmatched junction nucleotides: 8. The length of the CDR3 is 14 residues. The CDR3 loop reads CASVGTETNTEAFF. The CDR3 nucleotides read TGTGCCAGCGTAGGGACAGAGACGAACACTGAAGCTTTCTTT. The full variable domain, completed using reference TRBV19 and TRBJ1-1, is DGGITQSPKYLFRKEGQNVTLSCEQNLNHDAMYWYRQDPGQGLRLIYYSQIVNDFQKGDIAEGYSVSREKKESFPLTVTSAQKNPTAFYLCASVGTETNTEAFFGQGTRLTVV.

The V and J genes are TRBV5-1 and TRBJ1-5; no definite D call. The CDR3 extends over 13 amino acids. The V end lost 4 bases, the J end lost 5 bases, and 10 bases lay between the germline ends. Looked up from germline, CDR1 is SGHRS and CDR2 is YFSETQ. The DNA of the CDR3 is TGCGCCAGCAGCGGTACTCCTGATCAGCCCCAGCATTTT. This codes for CASSGTPDQPQHF.

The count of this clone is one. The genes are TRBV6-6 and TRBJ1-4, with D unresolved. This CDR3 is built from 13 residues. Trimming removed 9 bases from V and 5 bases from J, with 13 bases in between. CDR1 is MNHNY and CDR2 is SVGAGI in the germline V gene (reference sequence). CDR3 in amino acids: CASTAFQNEKLFF. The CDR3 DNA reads TGTGCCAGTACAGCCTTTCAGAATGAAAAACTGTTTTTT.

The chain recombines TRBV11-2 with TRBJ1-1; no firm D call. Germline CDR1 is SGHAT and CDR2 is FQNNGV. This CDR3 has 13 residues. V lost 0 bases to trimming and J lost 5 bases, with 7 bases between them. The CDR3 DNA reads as TGTGCCAGCAGCTTAGAAGAGGGAACTGAAGCTTTCTTT. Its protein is CASSLEEGTEAFF.

CDR3 nucleotide sequence: TGTGCCAGCAGCGGAGAGGGGGCGGCGGGGTCCCGCTACACCTTC. It encodes CASSGEGAAGSRYTF. J is TRBJ1-2 and V is TRBV9, with 7 bases identical to TRBD1. Per the germline V gene, CDR1 is SGDLS and CDR2 is YYNGEE. This CDR3 region has 15 residues. V trimming: 3 bases; J trimming: 9 bases; junction bases outside the gene matches: 14.

The CDR3 is CASSSWTSGRASPNEQFF. CDR3 in DNA: TGCGCCAGCAGCTCTTGGACTAGCGGGAGGGCCTCCCCCAATGAGCAGTTCTTC. The V gene is TRBV5-1, the J gene TRBJ2-1; 15 nucleotides line up with TRBD2. The germline V gene has CDR1 SGHRS and CDR2 YFSETQ. CDR3 length: 18 residues. The V and J ends lost 3 bases and 6 bases, in that order; junction bases with no gene match: 10.

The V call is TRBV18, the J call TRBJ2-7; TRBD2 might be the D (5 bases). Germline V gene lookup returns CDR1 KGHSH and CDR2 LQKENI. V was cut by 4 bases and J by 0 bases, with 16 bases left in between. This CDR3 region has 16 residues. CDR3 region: CASSLLGLESSYEQYF. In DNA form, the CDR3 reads TGTGCCAGCTCACTTCTAGGACTGGAAAGCTCCTACGAGCAGTACTTC.

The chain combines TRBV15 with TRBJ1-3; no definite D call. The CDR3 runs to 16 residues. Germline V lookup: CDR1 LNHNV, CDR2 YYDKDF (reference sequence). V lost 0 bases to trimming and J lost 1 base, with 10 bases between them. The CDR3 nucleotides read TGTGCCACCAGCAGAGACCCTGTAGTTTCTGGAAACACCATATATTTT. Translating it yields CATSRDPVVSGNTIYF.

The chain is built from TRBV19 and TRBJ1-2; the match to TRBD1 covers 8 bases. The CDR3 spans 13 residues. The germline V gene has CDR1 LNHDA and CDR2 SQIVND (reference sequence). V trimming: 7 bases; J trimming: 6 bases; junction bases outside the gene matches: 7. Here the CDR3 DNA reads TGTGCCAGTAAAGGGGCAGGGGGCGATGGCTACACCTTC. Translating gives CASKGAGGDGYTF.

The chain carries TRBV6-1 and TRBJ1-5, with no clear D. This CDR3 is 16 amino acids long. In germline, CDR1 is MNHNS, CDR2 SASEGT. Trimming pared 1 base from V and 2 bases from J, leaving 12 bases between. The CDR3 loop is CASSEVVQRGNQPQHF. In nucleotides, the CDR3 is TGTGCCAGCAGTGAAGTTGTACAGAGAGGCAATCAGCCCCAGCATTTT.

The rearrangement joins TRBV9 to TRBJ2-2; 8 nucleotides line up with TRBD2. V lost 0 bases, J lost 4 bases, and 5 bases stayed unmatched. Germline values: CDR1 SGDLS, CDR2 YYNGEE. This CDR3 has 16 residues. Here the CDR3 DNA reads TGTGCCAGCAGCGTAGGTCAGCTAGCGGGCACCGGGGAGCTGTTTTTT. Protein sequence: CASSVGQLAGTGELFF. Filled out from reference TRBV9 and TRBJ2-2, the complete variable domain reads DSGVTQTPKHLITATGQRVTLRCSPRSGDLSVYWYQQSLDQGLQFLIQYYNGEERAKGNILERFSAQQFPDLHSELNLSSLELGDSALYFCASSVGQLAGTGELFFGEGSRLTVL.